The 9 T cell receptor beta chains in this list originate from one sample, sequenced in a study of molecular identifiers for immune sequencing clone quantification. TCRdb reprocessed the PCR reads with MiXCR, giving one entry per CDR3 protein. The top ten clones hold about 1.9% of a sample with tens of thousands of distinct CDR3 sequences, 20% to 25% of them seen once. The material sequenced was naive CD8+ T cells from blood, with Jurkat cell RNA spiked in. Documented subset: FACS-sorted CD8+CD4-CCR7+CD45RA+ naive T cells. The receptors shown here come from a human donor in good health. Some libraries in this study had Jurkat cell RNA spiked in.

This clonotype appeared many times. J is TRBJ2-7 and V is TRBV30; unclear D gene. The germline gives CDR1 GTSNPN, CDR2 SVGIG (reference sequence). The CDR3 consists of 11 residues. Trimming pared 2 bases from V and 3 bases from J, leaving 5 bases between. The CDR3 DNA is TGTGCCTGGAGTCTCCTCTACGAGCAGTACTTC. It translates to CAWSLLYEQYF.

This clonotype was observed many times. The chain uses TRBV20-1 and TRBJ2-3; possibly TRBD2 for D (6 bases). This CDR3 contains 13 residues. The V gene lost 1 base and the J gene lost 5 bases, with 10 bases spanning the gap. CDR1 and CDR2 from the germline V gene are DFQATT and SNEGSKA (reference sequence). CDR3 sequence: CSARGGIGDTQYF. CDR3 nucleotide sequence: TGCAGTGCTAGAGGCGGGATTGGAGATACGCAGTATTTT.

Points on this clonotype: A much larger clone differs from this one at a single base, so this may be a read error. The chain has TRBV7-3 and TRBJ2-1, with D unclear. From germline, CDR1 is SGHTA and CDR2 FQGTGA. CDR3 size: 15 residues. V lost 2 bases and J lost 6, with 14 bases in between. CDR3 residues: CASSLGIGLSNEQFF. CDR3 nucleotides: TGTGCCAGCAGCTTAGGGATAGGGTTGTCCAATGAGCAGTTCTTC.

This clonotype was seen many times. The CDR3: CAPSNRARGDYEQYF. As DNA, the CDR3 is TGTGCCCCCTCCAACAGGGCGCGGGGGGACTACGAGCAGTACTTC. The genes are TRBV18 and TRBJ2-7; the match to TRBD2 covers 8 bases. V trimming: 11 bases; J trimming: 3 bases; junction bases outside the gene matches: 15. The CDR3 sequence is 15 residues long. CDR1 KGHSH and CDR2 LQKENI come from the germline V gene.

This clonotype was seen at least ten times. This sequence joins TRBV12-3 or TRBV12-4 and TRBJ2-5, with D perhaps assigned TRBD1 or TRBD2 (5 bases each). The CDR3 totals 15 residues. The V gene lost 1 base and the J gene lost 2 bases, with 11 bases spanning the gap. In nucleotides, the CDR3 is TGTGCCAGCAGTTTAGTCGGGGACGGACAAGAGACCCAGTACTTC. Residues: CASSLVGDGQETQYF.

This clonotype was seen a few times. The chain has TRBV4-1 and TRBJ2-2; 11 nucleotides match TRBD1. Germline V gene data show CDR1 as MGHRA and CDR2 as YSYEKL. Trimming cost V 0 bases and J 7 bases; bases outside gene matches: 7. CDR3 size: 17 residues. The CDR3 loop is CASSQEPGQGVFGELFF. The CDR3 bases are TGCGCCAGCAGCCAAGAGCCGGGACAGGGGGTGTTCGGGGAGCTGTTTTTT.

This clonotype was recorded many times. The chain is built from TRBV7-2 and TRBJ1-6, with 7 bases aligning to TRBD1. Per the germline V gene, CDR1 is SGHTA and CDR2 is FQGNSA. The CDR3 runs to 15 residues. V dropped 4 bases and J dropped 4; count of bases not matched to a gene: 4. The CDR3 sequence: CASSSEGQYNSPLHF. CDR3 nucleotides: TGTGCCAGCAGCTCCGAGGGACAGTATAATTCACCCCTCCACTTT.

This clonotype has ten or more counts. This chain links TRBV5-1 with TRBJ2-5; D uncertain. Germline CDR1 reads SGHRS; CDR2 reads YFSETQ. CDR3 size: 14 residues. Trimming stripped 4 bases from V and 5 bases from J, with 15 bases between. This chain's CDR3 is CASSPGPDWETQYF. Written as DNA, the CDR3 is TGCGCCAGCAGCCCCGGACCCGATTGGGAGACCCAGTACTTC.

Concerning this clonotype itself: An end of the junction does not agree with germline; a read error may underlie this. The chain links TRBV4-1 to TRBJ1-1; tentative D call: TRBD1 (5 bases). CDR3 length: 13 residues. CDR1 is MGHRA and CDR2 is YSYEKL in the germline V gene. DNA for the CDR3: TGCGCCAGCAGCAGACAGCTGAACACTGAAGCTTCCTTT. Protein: CASSRQLNTEASF.